This TCR beta chain comes out of a study of blood T cell repertoires in COVID-19. In the study overall: T cells, B-cell-depleted T cells, or PBMCs provided the cDNA or gDNA that served as material.

As handled by the study authors: Estimated nucleated cell counts came from reference gene primer amplification. The protocol was immunoSEQ multiplex PCR, while the TCRdb copy is restricted to in-frame clones and leaves out a portion. V and J calls and clone size come straight from that table; D and trimming were deduced from the DNA. The table includes hundreds of thousands of clones, roughly 86% detected once. The germline CDR1 and CDR2 sequences are LNHNV and YYDKDF (reference sequence). The V and J ends lost 6 bases and 2 bases, in that order; junction bases with no gene match: 4. The CDR3 has 15 amino acids.

V usage is TRBV15 and J usage is TRBJ2-3, with TRBD1 identical over 11 bases. The clonotype comes from a woman in her fifties or sixties who had recovered from COVID-19. The sample comprised peripheral blood. This chain's CDR3 is CATRRDRGVTDTQYF. The DNA of the CDR3 is TGTGCCACCAGAAGGGACAGGGGGGTCACAGATACGCAGTATTTT.